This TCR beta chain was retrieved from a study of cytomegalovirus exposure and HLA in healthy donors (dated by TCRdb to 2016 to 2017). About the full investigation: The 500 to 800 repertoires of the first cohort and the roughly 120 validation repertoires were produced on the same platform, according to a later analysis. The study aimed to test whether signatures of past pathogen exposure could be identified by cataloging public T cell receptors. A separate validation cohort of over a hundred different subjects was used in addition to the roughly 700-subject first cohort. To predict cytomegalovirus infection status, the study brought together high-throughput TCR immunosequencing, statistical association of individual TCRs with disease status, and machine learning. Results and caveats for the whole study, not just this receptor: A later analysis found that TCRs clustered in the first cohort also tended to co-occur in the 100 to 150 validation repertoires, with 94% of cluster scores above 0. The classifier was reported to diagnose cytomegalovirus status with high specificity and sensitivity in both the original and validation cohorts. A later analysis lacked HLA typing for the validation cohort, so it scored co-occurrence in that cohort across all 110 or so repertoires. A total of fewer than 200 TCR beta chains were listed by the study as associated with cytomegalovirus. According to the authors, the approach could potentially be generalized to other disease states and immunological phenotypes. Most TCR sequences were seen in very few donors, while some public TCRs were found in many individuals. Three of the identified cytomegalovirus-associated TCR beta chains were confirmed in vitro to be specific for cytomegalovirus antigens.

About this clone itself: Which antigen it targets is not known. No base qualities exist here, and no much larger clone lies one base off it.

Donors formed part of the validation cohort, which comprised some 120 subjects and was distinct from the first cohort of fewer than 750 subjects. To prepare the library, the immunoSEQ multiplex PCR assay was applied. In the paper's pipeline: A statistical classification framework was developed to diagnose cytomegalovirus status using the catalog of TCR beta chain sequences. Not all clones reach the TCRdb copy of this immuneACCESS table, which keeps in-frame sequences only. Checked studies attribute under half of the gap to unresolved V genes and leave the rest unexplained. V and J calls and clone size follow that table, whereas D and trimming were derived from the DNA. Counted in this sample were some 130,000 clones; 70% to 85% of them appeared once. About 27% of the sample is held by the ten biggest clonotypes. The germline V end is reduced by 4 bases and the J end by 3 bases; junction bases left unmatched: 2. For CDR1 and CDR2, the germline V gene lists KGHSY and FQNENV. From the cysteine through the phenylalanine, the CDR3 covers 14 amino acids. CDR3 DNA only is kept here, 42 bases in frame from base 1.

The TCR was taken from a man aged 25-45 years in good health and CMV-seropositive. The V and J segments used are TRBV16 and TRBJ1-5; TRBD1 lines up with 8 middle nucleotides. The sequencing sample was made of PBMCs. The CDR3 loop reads CASSRTGPNQPQHF. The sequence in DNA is TGTGCCAGCAGCCGGACAGGGCCCAATCAGCCCCAGCATTTT.